Listed here are 18 T cell receptor beta chains from one sample, sequenced in a study of control samples from healthy donors and cancer patients. The protocol was immunoSEQ multiplex PCR, while the TCRdb copy is restricted to in-frame clones and leaves out a portion. The table lists around 22,000 clones, around 83% of them singletons. The material sequenced was PBMCs. The receptors derive from a man aged 55 to 70 with head and neck cancer.

This clone was recorded once. The chain employs TRBV6-5 and TRBJ2-1; 8 bases match TRBD2. The trim removed 6 bases at V and 6 bases at J, leaving 7 bases unmatched. The CDR3 spans 14 residues. Germline V gene sequence: CDR1 MNHEY, CDR2 SVGAGI. CDR3 DNA sequence: TGTGCCAGCAGATCCAGCGGGAGTCGCAATGAGCAGTTCTTC. This encodes CASRSSGSRNEQFF.

The genes are TRBV19 and TRBJ2-5; D may be TRBD2 (5 bases). CDR1 is LNHDA, CDR2 SQIVND, per germline (reference sequence). V was shortened by 11 bases and J by 4 bases, with 11 bases between the two germline ends. The CDR3 runs to 11 residues. CDR3 bases: TGTGCCGTTGGTGAGGGAGAGACCCAGTACTTC. Protein sequence: CAVGEGETQYF.

J is TRBJ1-3 and V is TRBV30, with TRBD1 as a possible D gene (6 bases). The germline CDR1 and CDR2 sequences are GTSNPN and SVGIG (reference sequence). V gave up 1 base and J gave up 7 bases, with 8 bases separating them. This CDR3 is 12 amino acids long. CDR3 residues: CAWSGTVNTIYF. In nucleotides, the CDR3 is TGTGCCTGGAGTGGGACAGTCAACACCATATATTTT.

The chain couples TRBV15 to TRBJ2-6; D gene uncertain. This CDR3 is built from 15 residues. V gave up 1 base and J gave up 3 bases, with 7 bases separating them. In germline, CDR1 is LNHNV, CDR2 YYDKDF (reference sequence). As DNA, the CDR3 is TGTGCCACCAGCAGAGTTGTAAGTGGGGCCAACGTCCTGACTTTC. Encoded protein: CATSRVVSGANVLTF.

This chain joins TRBV4-1 and TRBJ2-4, with D perhaps TRBD2 (6 bases). V was pared by 0 bases and J by 7 bases, with 10 bases between. Looked up from germline, CDR1 is MGHRA and CDR2 is YSYEKL. The CDR3 runs 14 residues. The DNA for the CDR3 is TGCGCCAGCAGCCAAGATCCGGGGGTGAACATTCAGTACTTC. Residues: CASSQDPGVNIQYF.

The chain employs TRBV9 and TRBJ2-1; 14 nucleotides agree with TRBD2. Germline-derived CDR1 and CDR2 are SGDLS and YYNGEE. The V segment lost 4 bases and the J segment 3 bases; nucleotides outside the gene matches: 3. The CDR3 is 16 residues long. The CDR3 region is CASSPGLAGVYNEQFF. CDR3 bases: TGTGCCAGCAGCCCGGGACTAGCGGGAGTCTACAATGAGCAGTTCTTC.

The chain combines TRBV18 with TRBJ1-3, with 7 bases that match TRBD1. This CDR3 comprises 14 residues. Germline loops: CDR1 KGHSH, CDR2 LQKENI. The V and J ends lost 3 bases and 9 bases, in that order; junction bases with no gene match: 8. CDR3 bases: TGTGCCAGCTCACCCGGGACAGCTCTAGGCACCATATATTTT. This sequence encodes CASSPGTALGTIYF.

This clone was seen only once. CDR3 bases: TGTGCCAGCAGCTTAGCGCGGACAGGACCTGAGTGGGGGGTGGATGAAAAACTGTTTTTT. It is translated as CASSLARTGPEWGVDEKLFF. The chain uses TRBV7-8 and TRBJ1-4; 7 nucleotides match TRBD1. J lost 6 bases, V lost 0 bases, and 19 bases had no gene match. The CDR3 totals 20 residues. From germline, CDR1 is SGHVS and CDR2 FQNEAQ. Using reference TRBV7-8 and TRBJ1-4 for the parts outside the CDR3, the full variable domain is GAGVSQSPRYKVAKRGQDVALRCDPISGHVSLFWYQQALGQGPEFLTYFQNEAQLDKSGLPSDRFFAERPEGSVSTLKIQRTQQEDSAVYLCASSLARTGPEWGVDEKLFFGSGTQLSVL.

The chain has TRBV6-5 and TRBJ2-1; no definite D call. This CDR3 is 14 amino acids long. Trimming removed 8 bases at V and 1 base at J, with 12 bases between. Germline assignment: CDR1 MNHEY and CDR2 SVGAGI. The CDR3 coding sequence is TGTGCCAGCTGGCCCGGCGGATCCTACAATGAGCAGTTCTTC. Its translation: CASWPGGSYNEQFF.

This chain joins TRBV15 and TRBJ1-4; D not resolved. V dropped 1 base and J dropped 3 bases, with 9 bases sitting between them. The germline CDR1 and CDR2 sequences are LNHNV and YYDKDF (reference sequence). The CDR3 is 15 residues long. The CDR3 loop reads CATSRGGSANEKLFF. As DNA, the CDR3 is TGTGCCACCAGCAGAGGTGGTTCGGCTAATGAAAAACTGTTTTTT.

This clone was detected only a few times. The chain couples TRBV6-6 to TRBJ1-2; possible D gene TRBD1, 6 bases. CDR3 length: 13 residues. Germline CDR1 and CDR2: MNHNY and SVGAGI (reference sequence). Between the trimmed V and J ends, which lost 5 bases and 7 bases, there was a span of 14 bases. The CDR3 DNA reads as TGTGCCAGCAGTAGCCAGACAGGCGCTGGCTACACCTTC. Amino acid sequence: CASSSQTGAGYTF.

The genes are TRBV5-4 and TRBJ2-6, with D perhaps matching TRBD1 (6 bases). The CDR3 runs to 14 residues. Germline CDR1 and CDR2: SGHNT and YYREEE (reference sequence). V was clipped by 10 bases and J by 2 bases, with 13 bases between them. The CDR3 DNA follows: TGTGCCTCCGCCAGGGGACCTGGGGCCAACGTCCTGACTTTC. It codes for CASARGPGANVLTF.

The CDR3 reads CASSSLGQGTTQYF. CDR3 nucleotides: TGTGCCAGTAGTTCGTTGGGACAAGGAACGACGCAGTACTTC. The chain links TRBV19 to TRBJ2-7; a possible D gene is TRBD1 (6 bases). CDR1 is LNHDA, CDR2 SQIVND, per germline (reference sequence). V was trimmed by 5 bases and J by 9 bases, leaving 20 bases between them. This CDR3 has 14 residues.

The rearrangement links TRBV7-9 to TRBJ2-1; D gene uncertain. The V end lost 2 bases, the J end lost 8 bases, and 16 bases lay between the germline ends. CDR3 length: 15 residues. Germline values: CDR1 SEHNR, CDR2 FQNEAQ (reference sequence). This chain's CDR3 is CASSLIRAGRYEQFF. In DNA, the CDR3 is TGTGCCAGCAGCTTAATAAGGGCAGGCCGGTATGAGCAGTTCTTC.

The rearrangement joins TRBV19 to TRBJ1-2, with 8 bases lining up with TRBD1. Germline V gene lookup returns CDR1 LNHDA and CDR2 SQIVND (reference sequence). This CDR3 contains 14 residues. V lost 5 bases and J lost 0; bases outside the gene matches: 2. CDR3 sequence (DNA): TGTGCCAGTAGTCTACAGGGGGCTAACTATGGCTACACCTTC. This sequence encodes CASSLQGANYGYTF.

The genes are TRBV5-4 and TRBJ1-2; 7 bases map to TRBD1. Per the germline V gene, CDR1 is SGHNT and CDR2 is YYREEE (reference sequence). V trimming: 4 bases; J trimming: 0 bases; junction bases outside the gene matches: 6. The CDR3 has 15 residues. CDR3 in DNA: TGTGCCAGCAGCACCCCGACAGGGACTAACTATGGCTACACCTTC. Protein: CASSTPTGTNYGYTF.

Concerning this clone: Other DNA sequences within the sample encode an identical CDR3. The chain links TRBV5-6 to TRBJ2-1; TRBD1 or TRBD2 may be the D gene (6 bases each). Trimming removed 4 bases at V and 3 bases at J, with 17 bases between. There are 16 residues in the CDR3. CDR1 and CDR2 (germline): SGHDT, YYEEEE. The CDR3, as DNA: TGTGCCAGCAGCCCCGGGGGCGGCTCTCGCTACAATGAGCAGTTCTTC. Its translation: CASSPGGGSRYNEQFF.

The CDR3, as DNA: TGTGCCAGCAGTTTAGAGGCCGGGGAGCTGTTTTTT. It is translated as CASSLEAGELFF. The chain carries TRBV12-3 or TRBV12-4 and TRBJ2-2; D is undetermined. The CDR3 consists of 12 residues. V was shortened by 1 base and J by 6 bases, with 3 bases between the two germline ends.